This TCR beta chain emerged from a study of blood T cells in healthy people across ages (dated by TCRdb to about 2015). Turning to the overall study: In model experiments, template switching captured about one uniquely barcoded TCR beta cDNA molecule for every two T cells. Donors were grouped into four age groups: young (average approximately 15 years), middle-aged (39), aged (62) and long-lived (approximately 75). To track age-related changes in TCR beta repertoire diversity, the study relied on deep sequencing normalized with unique cDNA molecular identifiers. To avoid experimental bias, donors of different ages were distributed randomly across sequencing lanes. Using the same blood draw, the study looked at two additional independent replicas of 1 million unique cDNA reads for two donors, one aged 18 to 29 and the other aged 80 or older. The investigation overall reported the following: Compared with the aged group, more naive CD4+ T cells, fewer expanded clones and increased TCR diversity were shown by the long-lived group, suggesting age selection. Observed TCR beta diversity per million T cells fell roughly linearly with age, and a significant reduction was already apparent by age around 44. Donor CMV infection status was unknown, potentially confounding age-related changes in expanded clonotypes. Estimates of total diversity based on one million sequenced T cells were regarded as lower bounds and as underestimates. A strong correlation was found between observed TCR beta diversity and the percentage of naive T cells measured by flow cytometry. Since profiling was done on bulk unsorted PBMCs, naive and antigen-experienced compartments could not be conclusively compared.

The library was produced with 5' RACE. TCRdb shows the sequencer as Illumina HiSeq 2500. A second about 7 to 11 cycle PCR used a sample-barcoded 5' primer and a J-beta primer mix. A unique molecular identifier was introduced onto each TCR beta cDNA molecule by a template-switch 5' adaptor carrying 12 random nucleotides. Each sample yielded at least 3 million CDR3-containing paired-end reads. First-strand cDNA synthesis was performed from all RNA using the Mint cDNA synthesis kit, with priming by a TRBC-specific oligonucleotide. After uracil-DNA glycosylase treatment, a first 18-cycle PCR used universal primers M1SS and BC2_uni_R on all cDNA. Processing in the source paper ran as follows. For normalization, 1 million high-quality reads, each with a distinct molecular identifier, were randomly selected from each sample. Instead of being binned into consensus sequences, reads that shared molecular identifiers were thrown out. CDR3 identification, clonotype clustering and error correction used MiTCR with a Q25 quality threshold and the strictest error-elimination algorithm. A nonparametric unseen species model with Euler transformation was used to estimate lower-bound total TCR beta diversity. In TCRdb, the public reads were trimmed at Q25 with fastp and aligned with MiXCR, with productive beta chains retained. Duplicate CDR3 protein sequences are folded into a single record with the most common DNA and genes. TCRdb, not the authors, supplied the V and J calls. Counted in this sample were about a million distinct CDR3 sequences; under 40% of them appeared once. Around 14% of the sample belongs to the ten largest clones.

From cysteine to phenylalanine, the CDR3 is 15 amino acids long. The entry retains the CDR3 DNA only, 45 bases that are in frame from base 1. V is cut back by 2 bases and J by 5 bases, with 5 bases in the junction unmatched. Based on the germline V gene, the CDR1 and CDR2 sequences are SGHTA and FQGNSA. The donors were roughly 39 Caucasian individuals from Russia, aged 6 to 90 years, who were systemically healthy. Roughly 9 milliliters of peripheral blood were drawn from each donor into EDTA-treated Vacutainer tubes. Ficoll-Paque density-gradient centrifugation was used to isolate PBMCs, with at least 6.5 million per sample. Trizol reagent was used to extract total RNA from the PBMCs, yielding at least 5 micrograms per sample. For every donor, flow cytometry on a PBMC aliquot measured the percentage of naive CD45RAhigh/CD27high T cells. This clonotype was observed a few times. What this receptor recognizes is not known. The sample holds no much larger clone one base away, and base qualities are not on file.

The chain employs TRBV7-2 and TRBJ1-4; the junction holds 7 bases that match TRBD1. This receptor was identified in a man between 18 and 29 years old in good health. Sequenced material: blood. The sequenced DNA: TGTGCCAGCAGCTTACGACAGGGCTTGAATGAAAAACTGTTTTTT. Translated, it reads CASSLRQGLNEKLFF.